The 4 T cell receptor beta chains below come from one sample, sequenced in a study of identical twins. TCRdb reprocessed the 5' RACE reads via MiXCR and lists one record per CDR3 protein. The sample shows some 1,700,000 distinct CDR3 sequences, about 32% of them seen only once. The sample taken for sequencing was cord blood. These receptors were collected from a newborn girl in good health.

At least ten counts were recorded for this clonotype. The CDR3 here is CSVTGTLYEQYF. Written as DNA, the CDR3 is TGCAGCGTAACCGGGACACTCTACGAGCAGTACTTC. V is TRBV29-1 and J is TRBJ2-7; a weak D match, TRBD1 (6 bases). Germline V lookup: CDR1 SQVTM, CDR2 ANQGSEA. With 6 bases removed from V and 3 bases from J, the gap between germline ends came to 12 bases. The CDR3 covers 12 residues.

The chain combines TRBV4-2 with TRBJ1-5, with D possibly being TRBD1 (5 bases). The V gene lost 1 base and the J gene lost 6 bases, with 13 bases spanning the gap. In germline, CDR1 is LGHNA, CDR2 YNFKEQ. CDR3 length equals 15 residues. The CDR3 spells CASSQAQGEGQPQHF. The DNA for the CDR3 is TGTGCCAGCAGCCAAGCCCAGGGAGAAGGTCAGCCCCAGCATTTT.

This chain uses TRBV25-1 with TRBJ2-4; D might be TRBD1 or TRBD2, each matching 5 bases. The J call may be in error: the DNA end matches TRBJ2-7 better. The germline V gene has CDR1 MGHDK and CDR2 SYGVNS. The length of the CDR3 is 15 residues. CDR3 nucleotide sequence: TGTGCCAGCAGTCTCACCCCGGGGCACCCCTACGAGCAGTACTTC. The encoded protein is CASSLTPGHPYEQYF.

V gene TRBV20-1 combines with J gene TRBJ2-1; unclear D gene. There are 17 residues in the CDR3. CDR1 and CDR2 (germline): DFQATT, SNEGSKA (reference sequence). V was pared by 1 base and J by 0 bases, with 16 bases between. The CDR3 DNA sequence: TGCAGTGCTAGAGGCATGTTACGCGGCCCCTCCTACAATGAGCAGTTCTTC. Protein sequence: CSARGMLRGPSYNEQFF.